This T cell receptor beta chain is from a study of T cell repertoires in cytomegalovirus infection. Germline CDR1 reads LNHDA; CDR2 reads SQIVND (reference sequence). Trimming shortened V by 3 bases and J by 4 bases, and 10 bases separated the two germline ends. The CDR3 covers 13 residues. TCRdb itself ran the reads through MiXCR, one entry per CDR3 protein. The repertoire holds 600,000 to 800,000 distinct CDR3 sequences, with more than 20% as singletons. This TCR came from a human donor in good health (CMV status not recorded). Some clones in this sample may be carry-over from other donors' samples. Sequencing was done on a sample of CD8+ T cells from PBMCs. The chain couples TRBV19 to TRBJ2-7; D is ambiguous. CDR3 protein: CASSIGVGYEQYF. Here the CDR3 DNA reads TGTGCCAGTAGTATCGGCGTCGGTTACGAGCAGTACTTC.